This is a list of T cell receptor beta chains from one sample in a study of T cell responses to AZD1222 COVID-19 vaccine. TCRdb's copy holds only in-frame clones and misses some; the assay was immunoSEQ multiplex PCR. The repertoire holds under 200,000 clones, 90% to 95% seen once, with roughly 1.4% in the top ten. Specimen: peripheral blood, collected 28 days after the second AZD1222 dose. Receptor source: an adult who received the AZD1222 COVID-19 vaccine. CDR3s include the opening cysteine and the closing phenylalanine or tryptophan. The order of the fields is CDR3 protein, CDR3 DNA, clone size, V gene, J gene, D gene. The D gene is left open where the match is weak. Rows may omit the clone size; those that give it use once, few, many or a size class.

CDR3 protein: CASRPPGQGRSEQFF; CDR3 DNA: TGTGCCAGCAGACCTCCGGGACAGGGGAGATCGGAGCAGTTCTTC; clone size: .; V gene: TRBV28; J gene: TRBJ2-1; D gene: TRBD1
CDR3 protein: CASSVGVNEQFF; CDR3 DNA: TGTGCCAGCAGCGTAGGGGTTAATGAGCAGTTCTTC; clone size: .; V gene: TRBV9; J gene: TRBJ2-1; D gene: .
CDR3 protein: CATTTGGTDTEAFF; CDR3 DNA: TGCGCCACAACGACAGGGGGCACGGACACTGAAGCTTTCTTT; clone size: .; V gene: TRBV10-2; J gene: TRBJ1-1; D gene: TRBD1
CDR3 protein: CASSLGLSGPDEQFF; CDR3 DNA: TGTGCCAGCAGCTTAGGACTCTCTGGTCCGGATGAGCAGTTCTTC; clone size: .; V gene: TRBV7-2; J gene: TRBJ2-1; D gene: .
CDR3 protein: CASSLWASGRGQTQYF; CDR3 DNA: TGTGCCAGCAGTTTATGGGCTAGCGGGAGAGGACAGACCCAGTACTTC; clone size: once; V gene: TRBV27; J gene: TRBJ2-5; D gene: TRBD2
CDR3 protein: CASSPRGGGYNEQFF; CDR3 DNA: TGTGCCAGCAGCCCGAGGGGAGGGGGTTACAATGAGCAGTTCTTC; clone size: .; V gene: TRBV9; J gene: TRBJ2-1; D gene: .
CDR3 protein: CASSLVLGEGSPLHF; CDR3 DNA: TGCGCCAGCAGCTTGGTACTCGGGGAGGGTTCACCCCTCCACTTT; clone size: .; V gene: TRBV5-1; J gene: TRBJ1-6; D gene: .
CDR3 protein: CASSVPRQGASEKLFF; CDR3 DNA: TGTGCCAGCAGTGTCCCCCGGCAGGGGGCATCCGAAAAACTGTTTTTT; clone size: .; V gene: TRBV2; J gene: TRBJ1-4; D gene: TRBD1
CDR3 protein: CAWSVSPTGELFF; CDR3 DNA: TGTGCCTGGAGTGTCTCCCCCACCGGGGAGCTGTTTTTT; clone size: .; V gene: TRBV30; J gene: TRBJ2-2; D gene: .
CDR3 protein: CASSMPRIYGYTF; CDR3 DNA: TGTGCCAGTAGTATGCCACGGATATATGGCTACACCTTC; clone size: .; V gene: TRBV19; J gene: TRBJ1-2; D gene: .
CDR3 protein: CASSQYGNPYEQYF; CDR3 DNA: TGTGCCAGCAGCCAGTATGGGAACCCCTACGAGCAGTACTTC; clone size: .; V gene: TRBV7-9; J gene: TRBJ2-7; D gene: .
CDR3 protein: CASSRHDSPLHF; CDR3 DNA: TGTGCCAGCTCCAGGCACGATTCACCCCTCCACTTT; clone size: .; V gene: TRBV21-1; J gene: TRBJ1-6; D gene: .
CDR3 protein: CASSLEPGPATEAFF; CDR3 DNA: TGTGCCAGCAGCTTAGAACCGGGACCAGCCACTGAAGCTTTCTTT; clone size: .; V gene: TRBV11-2; J gene: TRBJ1-1; D gene: .
CDR3 protein: CASSALTAGLSGNTIYF; CDR3 DNA: TGTGCCAGCAGCGCTCTAACTGCAGGGCTCTCTGGAAACACCATATATTTT; clone size: .; V gene: TRBV9; J gene: TRBJ1-3; D gene: .
CDR3 protein: CASSYPGGIYNEQFF; CDR3 DNA: TGTGCCAGCAGTTACCCGGGAGGGATTTACAATGAGCAGTTCTTC; clone size: .; V gene: TRBV6-6; J gene: TRBJ2-1; D gene: TRBD2
CDR3 protein: CAWSVPGSSGGNTIYF; CDR3 DNA: TGTGCCTGGAGTGTCCCCGGATCTTCAGGGGGAAACACCATATATTTT; clone size: .; V gene: TRBV30; J gene: TRBJ1-3; D gene: .
CDR3 protein: CASSLQGPTEAFF; CDR3 DNA: TGTGCCAGCAGCTTACAGGGGCCCACTGAAGCTTTCTTT; clone size: .; V gene: TRBV11-2; J gene: TRBJ1-1; D gene: .